This entry lists 14 T cell receptor beta chains sequenced from one sample in a study of regulatory T cells in long-lasting Graves disease. TCR beta libraries were built with iRepertoire HTBI primers and Arm-PCR of CDR3 regions. Via MiXCR, TCRdb re-called the multiplex PCR reads, giving one row per CDR3 protein. Counted here are over 200,000 distinct CDR3 sequences, about 18% occurring once; the ten biggest clones make up roughly a fifth. The time point is: newly diagnosed GD, antithyroid drugs for less than 3 months. There was RNA extracted from PBMCs, and the TCR library was made from it. Sequencing was performed on peripheral blood mononuclear cells (PBMCs), taken at new diagnosis, from a patient treated with antithyroid drugs. All receptors come from a female donor with Graves disease.

This clonotype was found many times. The chain has TRBV27 and TRBJ1-5; D gene unclear. Germline V CDR1 and CDR2: MNHEY, SMNVEV (reference sequence). This CDR3 spans 14 amino acids. Trimming removed 2 bases at V and 5 bases at J, with 10 bases between. CDR3 in amino acids: CASSLAPLDQPQHF. CDR3 DNA: TGTGCCAGCAGTTTAGCCCCGCTCGATCAGCCCCAGCATTTT.

On this clonotype itself: A clone one base away is much larger, so this may be a read error. Likely a read error: the CDR3 ends without its conserved phenylalanine or tryptophan. The CDR3 sequence: CASSLVGTAGITDTQYL. In nucleotides, the CDR3 is TGTGCCAGCAGCTTAGTCGGGACAGCTGGTATCACAGATACGCAGTATCTT. The chain links TRBV7-9 to TRBJ2-3; TRBD1 matches 7 bases. The CDR3 is 17 amino acids. J gave up 2 bases and V 1 base, and 9 bases lay outside the gene matches. Germline V gene data show CDR1 as SEHNR and CDR2 as FQNEAQ (reference sequence).

The sample holds many counts of this clonotype. The rearrangement links TRBV12-3 or TRBV12-4 to TRBJ2-2; TRBD1 matches at 9 bases. The CDR3 runs 17 residues. V shed 7 bases, J shed 4 bases, and the junction held 13 bases outside the gene matches. The DNA of the CDR3 is TGTGCCAGCACCTCACAGGGGGCTATCGTTGGCACCGGGGAGCTGTTTTTT. As protein: CASTSQGAIVGTGELFF.

Only a few counts were recorded for this clonotype. A much larger clone lies a single base off, so this may be a read error. V and J are TRBV6-1 and TRBJ2-2, with D maybe TRBD1 (6 bases). The germline CDR1 and CDR2 sequences are MNHNS and SASEGT. The CDR3 spans 16 residues. The CDR3 loop is CASSEWTAANTEELFF. The CDR3 nucleotides read TGTGCCAGCAGTGAGTGGACAGCCGCGAACACCGAGGAGCTGTTTTTT.

This clonotype was counted at least ten times. The chain uses TRBV20-1 and TRBJ2-5, with 8 bases identical to TRBD1. Trimming cost V 3 bases and J 1 base; bases outside gene matches: 4. Germline CDR1 reads DFQATT; CDR2 reads SNEGSKA (reference sequence). The CDR3 spans 14 residues. The CDR3 region has the DNA TGCAGTGCTAGTACTGGGACAGGCCAAGAGACCCAGTACTTC. It is translated as CSASTGTGQETQYF.

Details on this clonotype: A much larger clone lies one base from this, so it may be a read error. V gene TRBV5-5 combines with J gene TRBJ2-7; D unresolved. Trimming removed 4 bases from V and 3 bases from J, with 14 bases in between. Per germline, CDR1 SGHKS and CDR2 YYEKEE (reference sequence). This CDR3 is 14 amino acids long. CDR3 in DNA: TGTGCCAGCAGCCTCGACCCCCCCAACTACGAGCAGTACTTC. This codes for CASSLDPPNYEQYF.

This chain connects TRBV2 to TRBJ2-5; TRBD2 matches 8 bases. The CDR3 sequence is 14 residues long. Germline V gives CDR1 SNHLY, CDR2 FYNNEI. V was clipped by 8 bases and J by 1 base; unmatched bases: 6. The CDR3 sequence is CASGPSGRQETQYF. The CDR3 DNA reads as TGTGCCAGCGGACCTAGCGGGCGCCAAGAGACCCAGTACTTC.

In its sample, this clonotype was seen many times. V and J are TRBV30 and TRBJ1-5, with a possible D match to TRBD1 (5 bases). Trimming removed 5 bases from V and 6 bases from J, with 20 bases in between. The CDR3 runs 15 residues. Germline assignment: CDR1 GTSNPN and CDR2 SVGIG (reference sequence). The DNA for the CDR3 is TGTGCCTGGTCCTCCGGGACTTTAGGAAGTCAGCCCCAGCATTTT. It codes for CAWSSGTLGSQPQHF.

This clonotype was seen at least ten times. The chain couples TRBV30 to TRBJ2-7; weak D call: TRBD1 (5 bases). Trimming left V 2 bases short and J 4 bases short, with 12 bases between. CDR1 and CDR2 (germline): GTSNPN, SVGIG (reference sequence). The CDR3 covers 13 residues. The CDR3 spells CAWSLPGRYEQYF. CDR3 bases: TGTGCCTGGAGTCTCCCAGGGCGATACGAGCAGTACTTC. Complete variable domain (other parts from reference TRBV30 and TRBJ2-7): SQTIHQWPATLVQPVGSPLSLECTVEGTSNPNLYWYRQAAGRGLQLLFYSVGIGQISSEVPQNLSASRPQDRQFILSSKKLLLSDSGFYLCAWSLPGRYEQYFGPGTRLTVT.

This clonotype was counted ten times or more. The rearrangement links TRBV10-2 to TRBJ1-1, with D maybe TRBD1 (5 bases). This CDR3 has 15 amino acids. The germline V gene has CDR1 WSHSY and CDR2 SAAADI. V lost 0 bases, J lost 5 bases, and 13 bases lay in between. For the CDR3, the DNA is TGCGCCAGCAGTGAGTCGAGTCCAGGGAGGACTGAAGCTTTCTTT. Its translation is CASSESSPGRTEAFF.

The rearrangement joins TRBV19 to TRBJ1-1; 11 positions agree with TRBD1. This CDR3 is built from 15 residues. With V trimmed by 3 bases and J by 5 bases, 5 bases remained unmatched. From germline, CDR1 is LNHDA and CDR2 SQIVND (reference sequence). CDR3 in amino acids: CASSIRGQGATEAFF. CDR3 nucleotides: TGTGCCAGTAGTATTCGCGGACAGGGGGCAACTGAAGCTTTCTTT.

This clonotype was seen many times. The genes are TRBV20-1 and TRBJ2-7; D is unclear. V was cut by 0 bases and J by 7 bases, with 4 bases left in between. In germline, CDR1 is DFQATT, CDR2 SNEGSKA (reference sequence). The CDR3 loop spans 10 amino acids. CDR3 protein: CSAREEEQYF. The CDR3 nucleotides read TGCAGTGCTAGAGAGGAGGAGCAGTACTTC.

This clonotype was counted at least ten times. The V and J genes are TRBV30 and TRBJ2-7; 10 nucleotides line up with TRBD2. The V gene end was trimmed by 7 bases and the J gene end by 3 bases; junction bases not matched to a gene: 6. In germline, CDR1 is GTSNPN, CDR2 SVGIG (reference sequence). CDR3 length: 13 amino acids. The DNA for the CDR3 is TGTGCCTCTGAACGGACTAGCGGCTACGAGCAGTACTTC. Its translation is CASERTSGYEQYF.

In this sample, this clonotype turned up many times. This chain uses TRBV19 with TRBJ2-5; the D gene is possibly TRBD2 (5 bases). CDR3 length: 15 residues. Germline V gene lookup returns CDR1 LNHDA and CDR2 SQIVND (reference sequence). V dropped 3 bases and J dropped 2 bases, with 13 bases sitting between them. Written as DNA, the CDR3 is TGTGCCAGTAGTATGTCACTAGATGGTCAAGAGACCCAGTACTTC. It encodes CASSMSLDGQETQYF.